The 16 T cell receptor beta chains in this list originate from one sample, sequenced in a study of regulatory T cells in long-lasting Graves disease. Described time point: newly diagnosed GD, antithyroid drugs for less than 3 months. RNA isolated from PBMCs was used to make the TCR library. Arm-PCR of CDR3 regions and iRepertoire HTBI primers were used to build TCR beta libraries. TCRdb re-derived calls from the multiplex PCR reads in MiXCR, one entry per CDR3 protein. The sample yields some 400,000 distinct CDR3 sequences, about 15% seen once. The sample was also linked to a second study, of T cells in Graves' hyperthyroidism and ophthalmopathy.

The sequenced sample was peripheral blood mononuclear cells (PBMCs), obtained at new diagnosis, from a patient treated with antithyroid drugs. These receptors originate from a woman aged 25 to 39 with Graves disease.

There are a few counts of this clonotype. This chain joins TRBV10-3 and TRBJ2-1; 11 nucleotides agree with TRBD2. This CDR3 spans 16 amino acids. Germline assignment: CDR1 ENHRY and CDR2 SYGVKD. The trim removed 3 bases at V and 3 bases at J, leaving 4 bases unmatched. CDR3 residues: CAISDPLAGDYNEQFF. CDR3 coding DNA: TGTGCCATCAGTGACCCACTAGCGGGAGACTACAATGAGCAGTTCTTC.

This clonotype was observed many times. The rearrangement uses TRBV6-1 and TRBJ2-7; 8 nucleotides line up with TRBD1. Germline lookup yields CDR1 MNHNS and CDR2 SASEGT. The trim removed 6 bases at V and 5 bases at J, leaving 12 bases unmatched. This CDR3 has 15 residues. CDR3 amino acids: CASSLRRDRGHEQYF. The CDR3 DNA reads TGTGCCAGCAGCCTACGTAGAGACAGGGGCCACGAGCAGTACTTC.

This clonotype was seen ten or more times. CDR3 region: CASSLDFHTQYF. For the CDR3, the DNA is TGCGCCAGCAGCTTAGACTTTCATACGCAGTATTTT. The chain carries TRBV5-1 and TRBJ2-3; D is unclear. Germline V gene sequence: CDR1 SGHRS, CDR2 YFSETQ. The CDR3 covers 12 residues. V lost 2 bases to trimming and J lost 7 bases, with 8 bases between them.

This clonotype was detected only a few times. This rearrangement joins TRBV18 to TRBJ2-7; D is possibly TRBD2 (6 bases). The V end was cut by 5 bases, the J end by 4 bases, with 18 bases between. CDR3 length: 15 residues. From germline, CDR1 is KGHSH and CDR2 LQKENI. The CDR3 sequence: CASSGNPGEPYEQYF. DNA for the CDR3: TGTGCCAGCTCAGGGAATCCGGGAGAACCATACGAGCAGTACTTC.

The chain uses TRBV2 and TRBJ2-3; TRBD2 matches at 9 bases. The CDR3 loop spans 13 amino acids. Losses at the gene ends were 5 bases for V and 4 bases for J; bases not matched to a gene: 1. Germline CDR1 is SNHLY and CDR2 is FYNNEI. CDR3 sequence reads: CASSSGRPDTQYF. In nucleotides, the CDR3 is TGTGCCAGCAGTAGCGGGAGGCCAGATACGCAGTATTTT.

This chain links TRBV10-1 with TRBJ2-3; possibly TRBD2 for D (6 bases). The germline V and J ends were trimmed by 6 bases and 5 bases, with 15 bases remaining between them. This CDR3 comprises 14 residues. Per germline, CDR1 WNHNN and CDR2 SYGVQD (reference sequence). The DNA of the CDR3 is TGCGCCAGCAGCCCGGGACTCCCGAGAGATACGCAGTATTTT. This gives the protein CASSPGLPRDTQYF.

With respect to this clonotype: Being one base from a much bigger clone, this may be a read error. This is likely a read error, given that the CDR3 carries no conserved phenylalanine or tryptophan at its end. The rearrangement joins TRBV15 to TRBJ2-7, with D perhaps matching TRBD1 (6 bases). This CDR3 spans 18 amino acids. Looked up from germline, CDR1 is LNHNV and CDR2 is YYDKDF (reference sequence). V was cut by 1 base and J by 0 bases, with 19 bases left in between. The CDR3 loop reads CATSRGDVRDTSSYEQYS. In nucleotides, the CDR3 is TGTGCCACCAGCAGAGGAGACGTCCGGGACACTAGCTCCTACGAGCAGTACTCC.

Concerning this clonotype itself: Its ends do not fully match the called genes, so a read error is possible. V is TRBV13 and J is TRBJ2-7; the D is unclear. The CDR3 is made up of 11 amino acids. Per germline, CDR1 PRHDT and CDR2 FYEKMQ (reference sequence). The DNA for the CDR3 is TGCGCCAGCAACTCCTCCTACGAGCAGTACTTC. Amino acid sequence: CASNSSYEQYF. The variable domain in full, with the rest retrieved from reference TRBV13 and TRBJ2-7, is AAGVIQSPRHLIKEKRETATLKCYPIPRHDTVYWYQQGPGQDPQFLISFYEKMQSDKGSIPDRFSAQQFSDYHSELNMSSLELGDSALYFCASNSSYEQYFGPGTRLTVT.

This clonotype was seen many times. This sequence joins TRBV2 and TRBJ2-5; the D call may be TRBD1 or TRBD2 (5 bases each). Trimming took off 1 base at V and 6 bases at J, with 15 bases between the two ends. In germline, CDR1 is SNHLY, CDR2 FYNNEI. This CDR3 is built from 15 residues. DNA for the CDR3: TGTGCCAGCAGTGAAGTGGGGGTCGTTGGGCAGACCCAGTACTTC. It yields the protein CASSEVGVVGQTQYF. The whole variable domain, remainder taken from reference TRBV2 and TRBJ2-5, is EPEVTQTPSHQVTQMGQEVILRCVPISNHLYFYWYRQILGQKVEFLVSFYNNEISEKSEIFDDQFSVERPDGSNFTLKIRSTKLEDSAMYFCASSEVGVVGQTQYFGPGTRLLVL.

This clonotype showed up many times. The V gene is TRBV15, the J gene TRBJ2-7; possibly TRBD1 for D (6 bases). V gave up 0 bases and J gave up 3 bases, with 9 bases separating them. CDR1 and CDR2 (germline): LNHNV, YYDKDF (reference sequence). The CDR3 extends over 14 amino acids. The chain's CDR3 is CATSRDRTVYEQYF. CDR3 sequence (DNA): TGTGCCACCAGCAGAGATCGGACAGTCTACGAGCAGTACTTC.

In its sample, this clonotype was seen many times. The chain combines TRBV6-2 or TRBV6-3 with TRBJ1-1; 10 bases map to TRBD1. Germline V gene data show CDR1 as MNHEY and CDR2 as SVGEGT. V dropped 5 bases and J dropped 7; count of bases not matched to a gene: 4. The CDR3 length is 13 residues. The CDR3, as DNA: TGTGCCAGCAGTGCGACAGGGGGCGGTGAAGCTTTCTTT. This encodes CASSATGGGEAFF.

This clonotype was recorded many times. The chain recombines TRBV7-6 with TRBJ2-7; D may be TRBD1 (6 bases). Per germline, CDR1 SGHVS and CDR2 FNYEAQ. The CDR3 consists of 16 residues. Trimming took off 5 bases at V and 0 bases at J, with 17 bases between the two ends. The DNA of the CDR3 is TGTGCCAGCAGCCCCCAAGGGGGATTACTCTCCTACGAGCAGTACTTC. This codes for CASSPQGGLLSYEQYF.

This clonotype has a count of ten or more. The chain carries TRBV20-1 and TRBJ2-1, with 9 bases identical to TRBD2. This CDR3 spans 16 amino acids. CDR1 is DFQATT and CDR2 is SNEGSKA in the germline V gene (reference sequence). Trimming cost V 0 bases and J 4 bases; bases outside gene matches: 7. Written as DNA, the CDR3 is TGCAGTGCTAGAGATCCGGCTAGCGGGAAATACAATGAGCAGTTCTTC. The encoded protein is CSARDPASGKYNEQFF.

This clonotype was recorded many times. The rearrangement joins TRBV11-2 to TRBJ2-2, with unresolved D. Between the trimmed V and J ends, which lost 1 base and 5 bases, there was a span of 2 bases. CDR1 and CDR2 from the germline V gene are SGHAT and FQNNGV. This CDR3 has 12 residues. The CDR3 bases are TGTGCCAGCAGCTTAGCGACCGGGGAGCTGTTTTTT. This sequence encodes CASSLATGELFF.

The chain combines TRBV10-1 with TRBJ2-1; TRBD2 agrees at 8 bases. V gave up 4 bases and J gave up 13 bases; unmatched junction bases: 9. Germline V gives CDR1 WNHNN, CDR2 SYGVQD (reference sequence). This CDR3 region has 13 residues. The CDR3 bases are TGCGCCAGCAGTGGAGGGACTAGACGGGCTCAGTTCTTC. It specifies CASSGGTRRAQFF.

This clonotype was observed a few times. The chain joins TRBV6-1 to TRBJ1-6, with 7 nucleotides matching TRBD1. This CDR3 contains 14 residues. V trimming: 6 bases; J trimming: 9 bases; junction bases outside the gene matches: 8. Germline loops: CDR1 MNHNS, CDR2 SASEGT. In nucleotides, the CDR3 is TGTGCCAGCAGCCGACAGGGTACAAGTTCACCCCTCCACTTT. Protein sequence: CASSRQGTSSPLHF.